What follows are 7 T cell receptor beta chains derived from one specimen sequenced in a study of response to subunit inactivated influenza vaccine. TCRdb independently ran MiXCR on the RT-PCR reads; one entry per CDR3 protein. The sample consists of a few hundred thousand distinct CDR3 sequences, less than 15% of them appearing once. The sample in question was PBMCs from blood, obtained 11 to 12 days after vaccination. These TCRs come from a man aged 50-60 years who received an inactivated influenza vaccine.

CDR3: CATSNPGWAGEQFF. The CDR3 nucleotides are TGTGCCACCAGCAACCCGGGCTGGGCTGGGGAGCAGTTCTTC. V is TRBV15 and J is TRBJ2-1; D is undetermined. CDR3 length: 14 amino acids. Germline assignment: CDR1 LNHNV and CDR2 YYDKDF (reference sequence). V was shortened by 4 bases and J by 10 bases, with 17 bases between the two germline ends.

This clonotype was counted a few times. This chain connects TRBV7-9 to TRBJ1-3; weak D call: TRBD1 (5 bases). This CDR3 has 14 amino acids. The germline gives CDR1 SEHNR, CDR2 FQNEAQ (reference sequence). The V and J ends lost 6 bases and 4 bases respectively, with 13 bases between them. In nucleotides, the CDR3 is TGTGCCAGCAGTACGGGGACGGCCGGAAACACCATATATTTT. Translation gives CASSTGTAGNTIYF. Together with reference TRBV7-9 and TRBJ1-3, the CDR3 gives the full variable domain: DTGVSQNPRHKITKRGQNVTFRCDPISEHNRLYWYRQTLGQGPEFLTYFQNEAQLEKSRLLSDRFSAERPKGSFSTLEIQRTEQGDSAMYLCASSTGTAGNTIYFGEGSWLTVV.

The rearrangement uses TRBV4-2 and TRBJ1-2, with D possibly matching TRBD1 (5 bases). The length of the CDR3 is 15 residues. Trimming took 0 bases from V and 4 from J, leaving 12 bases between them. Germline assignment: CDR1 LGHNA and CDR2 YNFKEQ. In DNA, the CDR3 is TGTGCCAGCAGCCAAGACGTGCAGGGATTCTATGGCTACACCTTC. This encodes CASSQDVQGFYGYTF.

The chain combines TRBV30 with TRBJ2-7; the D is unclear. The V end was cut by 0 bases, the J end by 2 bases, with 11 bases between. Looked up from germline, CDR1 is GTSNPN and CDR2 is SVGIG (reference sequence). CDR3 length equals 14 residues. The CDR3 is CAWSVRLAAYEQYF. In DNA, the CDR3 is TGTGCCTGGAGTGTACGGCTGGCCGCCTACGAGCAGTACTTC.

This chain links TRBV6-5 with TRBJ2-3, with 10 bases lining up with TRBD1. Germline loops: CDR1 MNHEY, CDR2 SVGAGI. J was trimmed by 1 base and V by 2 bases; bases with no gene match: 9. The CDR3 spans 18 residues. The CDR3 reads CASSYRSSGTGGTDTQYF. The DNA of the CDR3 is TGTGCCAGCAGTTACAGAAGCTCCGGGACAGGGGGCACAGATACGCAGTATTTT.

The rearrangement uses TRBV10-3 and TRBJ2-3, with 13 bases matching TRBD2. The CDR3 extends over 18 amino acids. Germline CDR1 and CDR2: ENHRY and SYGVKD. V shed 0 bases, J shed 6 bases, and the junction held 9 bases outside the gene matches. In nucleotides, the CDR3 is TGTGCCATCAGTGAGTCGCCCCCGGGACTAGCGGGACCGGATACGCAGTATTTT. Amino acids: CAISESPPGLAGPDTQYF.

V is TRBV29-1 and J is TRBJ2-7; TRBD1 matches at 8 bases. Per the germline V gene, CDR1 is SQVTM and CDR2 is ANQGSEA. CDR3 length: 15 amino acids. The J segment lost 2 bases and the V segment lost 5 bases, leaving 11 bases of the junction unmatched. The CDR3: CSVCVTGDNTYEQYF. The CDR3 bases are TGCAGCGTTTGCGTGACAGGGGACAACACCTACGAGCAGTACTTC.